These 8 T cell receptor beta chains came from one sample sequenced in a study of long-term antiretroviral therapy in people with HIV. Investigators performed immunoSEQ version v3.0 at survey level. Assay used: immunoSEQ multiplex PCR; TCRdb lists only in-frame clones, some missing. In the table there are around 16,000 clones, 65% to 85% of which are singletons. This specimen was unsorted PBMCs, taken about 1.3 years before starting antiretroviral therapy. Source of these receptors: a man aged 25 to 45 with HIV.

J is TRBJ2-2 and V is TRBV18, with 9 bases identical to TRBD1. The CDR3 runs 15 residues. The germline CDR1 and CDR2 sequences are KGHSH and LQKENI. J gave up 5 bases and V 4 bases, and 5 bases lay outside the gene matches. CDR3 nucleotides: TGTGCCAGCTCACAGGGACAGGGAGGAACCGGGGAGCTGTTTTTT. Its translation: CASSQGQGGTGELFF.

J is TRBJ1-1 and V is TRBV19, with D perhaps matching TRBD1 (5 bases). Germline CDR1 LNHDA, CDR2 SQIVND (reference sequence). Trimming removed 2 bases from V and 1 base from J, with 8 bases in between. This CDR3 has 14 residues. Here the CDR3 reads CASSIRQGNTEAFF. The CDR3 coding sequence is TGTGCCAGTAGTATAAGGCAGGGGAACACTGAAGCTTTCTTT.

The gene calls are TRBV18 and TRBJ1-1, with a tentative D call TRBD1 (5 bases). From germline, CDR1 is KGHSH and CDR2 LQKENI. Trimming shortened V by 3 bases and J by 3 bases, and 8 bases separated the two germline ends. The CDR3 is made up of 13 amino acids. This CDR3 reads CASSPAQDTEAFF. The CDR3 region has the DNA TGTGCCAGCTCACCGGCACAGGACACTGAAGCTTTCTTT.

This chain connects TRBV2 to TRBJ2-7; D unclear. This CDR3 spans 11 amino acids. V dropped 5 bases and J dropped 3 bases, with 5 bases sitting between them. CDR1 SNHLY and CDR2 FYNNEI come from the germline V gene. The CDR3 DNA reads TGTGCCAGCAGTTTTGACTACGAGCAGTACTTC. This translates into CASSFDYEQYF.

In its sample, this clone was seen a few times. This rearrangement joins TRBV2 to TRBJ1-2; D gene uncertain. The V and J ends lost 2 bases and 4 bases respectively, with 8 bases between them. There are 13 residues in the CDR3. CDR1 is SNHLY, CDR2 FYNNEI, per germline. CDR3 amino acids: CASSEIGFYGYTF. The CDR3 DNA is TGTGCCAGCAGTGAAATTGGGTTCTATGGCTACACCTTC.

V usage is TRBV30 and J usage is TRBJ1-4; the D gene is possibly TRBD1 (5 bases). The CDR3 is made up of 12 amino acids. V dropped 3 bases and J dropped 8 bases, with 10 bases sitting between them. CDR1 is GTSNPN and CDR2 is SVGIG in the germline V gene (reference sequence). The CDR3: CAWRRDVEKLFF. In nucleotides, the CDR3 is TGTGCCTGGAGAAGGGACGTGGAAAAACTGTTTTTT.

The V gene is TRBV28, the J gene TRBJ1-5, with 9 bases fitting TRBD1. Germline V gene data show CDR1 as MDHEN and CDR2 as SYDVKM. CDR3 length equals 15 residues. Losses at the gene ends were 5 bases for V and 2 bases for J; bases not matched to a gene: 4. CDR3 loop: CASSPRTGGNQPQHF. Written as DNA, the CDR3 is TGTGCCAGCAGTCCCCGGACAGGGGGCAATCAGCCCCAGCATTTT. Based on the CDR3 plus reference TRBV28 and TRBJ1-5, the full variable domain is DVKVTQSSRYLVKRTGEKVFLECVQDMDHENMFWYRQDPGLGLRLIYFSYDVKMKEKGDIPEGYSVSREKKERFSLILESASTNQTSMYLCASSPRTGGNQPQHFGDGTRLSIL.

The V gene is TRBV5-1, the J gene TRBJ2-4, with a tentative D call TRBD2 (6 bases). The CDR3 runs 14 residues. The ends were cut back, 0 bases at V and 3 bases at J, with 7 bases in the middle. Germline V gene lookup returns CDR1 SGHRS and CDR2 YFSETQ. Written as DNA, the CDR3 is TGCGCCAGCAGCTTGGGGGGGGACAAAAACATTCAGTACTTC. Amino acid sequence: CASSLGGDKNIQYF.